This T cell receptor (beta chain) was recorded in a study of blood T cell repertoires in COVID-19. The wider study: Material from acute and convalescent COVID-19 was sourced from the United States, Italy and Spain.

Per the original data handling: The authors estimated nucleated cell counts from reference gene primer amplification. Assay used: immunoSEQ multiplex PCR; TCRdb lists only in-frame clones, some missing. V and J calls and clone size are copied from that table; D and trimming were computed from the DNA. The sample records about 160,000 clones, around 85% being singletons. CDR3 length: 15 amino acids. Germline V gene data show CDR1 as SEHNR and CDR2 as FQNEAQ (reference sequence). V lost 5 bases to trimming and J lost 4 bases; unmatched junction nucleotides: 10. The specimen sequenced was peripheral blood. The sequence was obtained from a man in his 60s with active or convalescent COVID-19. The genes are TRBV7-9 and TRBJ1-2; TRBD1 matches 7 bases. The CDR3 DNA reads TGTGCCAGCAGCCCAGGGGGATCCTTGTCCTATGGCTACACCTTC. The encoded protein is CASSPGGSLSYGYTF.